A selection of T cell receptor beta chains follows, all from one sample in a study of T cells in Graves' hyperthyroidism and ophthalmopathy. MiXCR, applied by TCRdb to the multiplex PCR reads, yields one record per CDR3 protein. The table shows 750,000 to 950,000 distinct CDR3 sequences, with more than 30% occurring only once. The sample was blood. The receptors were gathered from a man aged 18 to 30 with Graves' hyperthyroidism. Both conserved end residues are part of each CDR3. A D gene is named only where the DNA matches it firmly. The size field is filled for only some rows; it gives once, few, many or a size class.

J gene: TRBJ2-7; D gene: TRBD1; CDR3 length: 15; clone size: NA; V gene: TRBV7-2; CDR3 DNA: TGTGCCAGCAGCTCCGATCCGGGACAGGGCTACGAGCAGTACTTC; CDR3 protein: CASSSDPGQGYEQYF
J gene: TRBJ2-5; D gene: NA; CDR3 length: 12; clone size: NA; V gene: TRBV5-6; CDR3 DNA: TGTGTCAGCAGCTCCGGGGGCGGGGAATGTGGCTTC; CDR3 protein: CVSSSGGGECGF
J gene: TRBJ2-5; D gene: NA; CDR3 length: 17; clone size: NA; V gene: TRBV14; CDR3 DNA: TGTGCCAGCAGCCAAGATAAGGATTGGACGGGACAAGAGATCCAGTACTTC; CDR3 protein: CASSQDKDWTGQEIQYF
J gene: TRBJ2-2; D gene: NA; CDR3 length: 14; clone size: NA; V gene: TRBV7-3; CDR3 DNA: TGTGCCAGCAGTCGGGCCGCAGACACCGGGGAGCTGTTTTTT; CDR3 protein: CASSRAADTGELFF
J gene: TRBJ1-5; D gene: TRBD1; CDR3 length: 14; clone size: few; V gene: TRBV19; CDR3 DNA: TGTGCCAGTAGTACCTCCCAGGGGGGTCAGCCCCAGCATTTT; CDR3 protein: CASSTSQGGQPQHF
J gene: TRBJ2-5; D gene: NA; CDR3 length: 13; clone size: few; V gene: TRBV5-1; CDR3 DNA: TGCGCCAGCAGCTTGATAACTCAAGAGACCCAGTACTTC; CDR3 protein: CASSLITQETQYF
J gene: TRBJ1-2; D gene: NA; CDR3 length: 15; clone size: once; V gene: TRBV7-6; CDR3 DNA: TGTGCCAGCACCCACTCAAGGGTGGGGAACTATGACTACACCTTC; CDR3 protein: CASTHSRVGNYDYTF
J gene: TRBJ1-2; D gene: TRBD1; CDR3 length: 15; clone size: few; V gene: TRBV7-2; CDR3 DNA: TGTGCCAGCAGCCACGGACAGGGGGCCCGCTATGGCTACACCTTC; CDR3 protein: CASSHGQGARYGYTF
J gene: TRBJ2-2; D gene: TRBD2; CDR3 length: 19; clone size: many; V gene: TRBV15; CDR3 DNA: TGTGCCACAACACGAAACTCTTATTATAGCGGGGGGAACACCGGGGAGCTGTTTTTT; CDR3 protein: CATTRNSYYSGGNTGELFF
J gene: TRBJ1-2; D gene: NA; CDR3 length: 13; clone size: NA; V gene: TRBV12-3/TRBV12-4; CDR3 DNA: TGTGCCAGCAGTTTAAAGGGTGCGCGTGGCTACACCTTC; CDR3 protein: CASSLKGARGYTF
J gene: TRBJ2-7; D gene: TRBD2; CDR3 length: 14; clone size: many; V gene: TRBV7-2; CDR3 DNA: TGTGCCAGCAGCTCTAGCGCGGGGGGATTAGAGCAGTACTTC; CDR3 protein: CASSSSAGGLEQYF
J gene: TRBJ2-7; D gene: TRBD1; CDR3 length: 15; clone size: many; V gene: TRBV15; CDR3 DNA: TGTGCCACCAGCAGAGACCCCGGACAGGGCAACGAGCAGTACTTC; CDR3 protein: CATSRDPGQGNEQYF
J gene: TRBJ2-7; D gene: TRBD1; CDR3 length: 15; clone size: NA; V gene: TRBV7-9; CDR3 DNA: TGTGCCAGCAGCCCGCCCCGGGACAGGAACTACGAGCAGTACTTC; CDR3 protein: CASSPPRDRNYEQYF
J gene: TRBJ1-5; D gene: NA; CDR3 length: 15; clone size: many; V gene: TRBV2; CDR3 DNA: TGTGCCAGCAGTGAAGCGCAAGGGGATGGTCAGCCCCAGCATTTT; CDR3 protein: CASSEAQGDGQPQHF
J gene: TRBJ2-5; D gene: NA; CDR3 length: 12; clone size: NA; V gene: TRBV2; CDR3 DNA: TGTGCCAGCAGTAGGGGGGATCAGCCCCAGTACTTC; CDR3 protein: CASSRGDQPQYF
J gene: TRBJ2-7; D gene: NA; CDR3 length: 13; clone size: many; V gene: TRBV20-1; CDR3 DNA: TGCAGTGCTAGAGGGGACACCTCCTACGAGCAGTACTTC; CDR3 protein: CSARGDTSYEQYF
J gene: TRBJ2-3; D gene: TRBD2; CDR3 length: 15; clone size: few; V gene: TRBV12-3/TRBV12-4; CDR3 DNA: TGTGCCAGCAGGGAAGCGGGGGGAGGCACAGATACGCAGTATTTT; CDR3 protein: CASREAGGGTDTQYF
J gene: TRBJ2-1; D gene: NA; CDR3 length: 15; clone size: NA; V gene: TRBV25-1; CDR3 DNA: TGTGCCAGCAGTTACGGGTCGGATATGTACAATGAGCAGTTCTTC; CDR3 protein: CASSYGSDMYNEQFF
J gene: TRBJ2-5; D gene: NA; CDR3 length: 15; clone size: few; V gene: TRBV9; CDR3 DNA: TGTGCCAGCAGCTTACAACTAAACAACCAAGAGACCCAGTACTTC; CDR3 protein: CASSLQLNNQETQYF
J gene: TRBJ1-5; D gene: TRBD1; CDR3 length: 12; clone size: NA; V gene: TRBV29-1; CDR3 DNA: TGCAGCGTCGCCCAGGGGGATCAGCCCCAGCATTTT; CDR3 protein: CSVAQGDQPQHF
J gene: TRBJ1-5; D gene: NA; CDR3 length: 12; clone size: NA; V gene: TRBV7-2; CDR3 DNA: TGTGCTGCGGTTGTGAGCAATCAGCCCCAGCATTTT; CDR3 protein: CAAVVSNQPQHF
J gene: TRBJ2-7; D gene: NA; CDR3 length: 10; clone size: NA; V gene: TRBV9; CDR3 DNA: TGTGCCAGCAGTTTTCACGAGCAGTACTTC; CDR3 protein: CASSFHEQYF
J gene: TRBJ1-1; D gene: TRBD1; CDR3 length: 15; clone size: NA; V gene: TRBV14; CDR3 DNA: TGTGCCAGCAGCCAAACCAGGACAGGGGCTGGTGAAGCTTTCTTT; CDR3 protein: CASSQTRTGAGEAFF
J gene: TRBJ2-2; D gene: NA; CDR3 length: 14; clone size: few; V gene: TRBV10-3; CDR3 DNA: TGTGCCAGCAGTGATAGACTGGAGGGCGGGGAGCTGTTTTTT; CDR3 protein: CASSDRLEGGELFF
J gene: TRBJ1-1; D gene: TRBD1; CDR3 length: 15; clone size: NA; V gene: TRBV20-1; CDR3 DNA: TGCAGTGCTAGAGACACCACAGGGGGCGACCTTGAAGCTTTCTTT; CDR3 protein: CSARDTTGGDLEAFF
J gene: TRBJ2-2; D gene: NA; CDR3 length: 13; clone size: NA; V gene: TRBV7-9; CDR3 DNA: TGTGCCAGCAGTGCCACGGGCACCGGGGAGCTGTTTTTT; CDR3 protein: CASSATGTGELFF
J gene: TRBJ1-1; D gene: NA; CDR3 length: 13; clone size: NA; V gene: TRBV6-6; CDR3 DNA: TGTGCCAGCAGGCTCGTAAGTCGAGCTGAAGCTTTCTTT; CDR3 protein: CASRLVSRAEAFF
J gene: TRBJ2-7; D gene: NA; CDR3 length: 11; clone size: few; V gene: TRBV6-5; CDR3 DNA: TGTGCCGCCGGGACCTTTCGAGAGCAGTACTTC; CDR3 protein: CAAGTFREQYF
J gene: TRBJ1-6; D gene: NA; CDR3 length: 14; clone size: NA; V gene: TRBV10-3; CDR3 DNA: TGTGCCCGTCAAACAGGCGACCCAAATTCACCCCTCCACTTT; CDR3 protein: CARQTGDPNSPLHF
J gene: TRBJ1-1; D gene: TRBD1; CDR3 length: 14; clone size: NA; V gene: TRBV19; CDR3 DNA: TGTGCCTGGAACTACGGGACAGTGAACACTGAAGCTTTCTTT; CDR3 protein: CAWNYGTVNTEAFF
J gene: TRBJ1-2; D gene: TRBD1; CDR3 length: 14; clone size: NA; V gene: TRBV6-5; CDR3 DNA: TGTGCCAGCAGTATCCGGACAGGGGGGTACGACTACACCTTC; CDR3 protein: CASSIRTGGYDYTF
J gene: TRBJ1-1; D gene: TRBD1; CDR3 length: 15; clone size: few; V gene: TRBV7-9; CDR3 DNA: TGTGCCAGCAGCTCGAACAGGGGGTCGAGCACTGAAGCTTTCTTT; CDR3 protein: CASSSNRGSSTEAFF
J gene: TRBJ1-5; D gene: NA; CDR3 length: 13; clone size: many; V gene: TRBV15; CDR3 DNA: TGTGCCACCAGCAGAGTGGGGGGGCAGCCCCAGCATTTT; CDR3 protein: CATSRVGGQPQHF
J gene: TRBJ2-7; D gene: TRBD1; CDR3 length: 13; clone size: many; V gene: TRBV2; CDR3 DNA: TGTGCCAGCATTACAGGGGGCAGCTACGAGCAGTACTTC; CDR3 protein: CASITGGSYEQYF
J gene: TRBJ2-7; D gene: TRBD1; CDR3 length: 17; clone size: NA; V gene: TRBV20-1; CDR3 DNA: TGCAGTGCTAGGACGGGCCCGGGACAGGGGGCGTCGTACGAGCAGTACTTC; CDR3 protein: CSARTGPGQGASYEQYF
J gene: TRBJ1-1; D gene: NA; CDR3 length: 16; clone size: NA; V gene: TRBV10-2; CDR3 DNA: TGCGCCAGCAGCCACCCAGGCGGGCTAGAGGGCACTGAAGCTTTCTTT; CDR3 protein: CASSHPGGLEGTEAFF
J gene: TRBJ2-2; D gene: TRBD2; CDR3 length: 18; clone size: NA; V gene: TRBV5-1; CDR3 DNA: TGCGCCAGCAGCTTGCTGGCTAGCGGGGGGGCCGCGGCCGGGGAGCTGTTTTTT; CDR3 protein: CASSLLASGGAAAGELFF
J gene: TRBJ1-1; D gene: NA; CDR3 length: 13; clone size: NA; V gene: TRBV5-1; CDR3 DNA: TGCGCCAGCAGCTTGGCGCGGGCTTCTGAAGCTTTCTTT; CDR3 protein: CASSLARASEAFF
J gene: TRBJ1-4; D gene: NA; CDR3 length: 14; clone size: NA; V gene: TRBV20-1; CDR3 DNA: TGCAGTGCTACAAGCGACAGGAGTTATGAAAAACTGTTTTTT; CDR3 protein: CSATSDRSYEKLFF
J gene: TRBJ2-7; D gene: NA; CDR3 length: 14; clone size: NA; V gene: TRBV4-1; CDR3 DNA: TGCGCCAGCAGCCAAGTAGGAGCGATCTACGAGCAGTACTTC; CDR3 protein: CASSQVGAIYEQYF
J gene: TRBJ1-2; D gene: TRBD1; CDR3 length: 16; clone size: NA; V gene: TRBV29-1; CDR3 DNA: TGCAGCGTTGAAGGCACGACCGGGACAGGAACCTATGGCTACACCTTC; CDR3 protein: CSVEGTTGTGTYGYTF
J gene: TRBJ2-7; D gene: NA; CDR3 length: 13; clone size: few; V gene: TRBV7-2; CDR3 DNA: TGTGCCAGCAGCTCGCGACAGCGAGCCGAGCAGTACTTC; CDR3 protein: CASSSRQRAEQYF
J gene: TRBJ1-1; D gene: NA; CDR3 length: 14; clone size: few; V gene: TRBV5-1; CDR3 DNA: TGCGCCAGCAGCTTGGGTCTGGGGGAGACTGAAGCTTTCTTT; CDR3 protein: CASSLGLGETEAFF
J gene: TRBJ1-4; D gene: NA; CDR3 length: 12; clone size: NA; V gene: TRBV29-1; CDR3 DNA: TGCAGCGTTGACAAGGGAGGGGAAAAACTGTTTTTT; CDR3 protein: CSVDKGGEKLFF
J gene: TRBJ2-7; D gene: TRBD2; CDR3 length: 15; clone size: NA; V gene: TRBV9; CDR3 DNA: TGTGCCAGCAGCGTCAGACCGGGACTAGCAGGCGGGCAGTACTTC; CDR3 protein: CASSVRPGLAGGQYF
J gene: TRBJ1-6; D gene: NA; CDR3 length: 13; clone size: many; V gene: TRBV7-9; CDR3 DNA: TGTGCCAGCAGCTTAAACCAAAAAAGACCCCTCCACTTT; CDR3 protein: CASSLNQKRPLHF
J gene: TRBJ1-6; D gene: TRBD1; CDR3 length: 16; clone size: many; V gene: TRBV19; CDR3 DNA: TGTGCCAGTAGTACGGACCGGGACAGGGATAATTCACCCCTCCACTTT; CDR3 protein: CASSTDRDRDNSPLHF
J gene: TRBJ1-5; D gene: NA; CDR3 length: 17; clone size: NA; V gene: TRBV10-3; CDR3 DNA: TGTGCCATCAGTGAGTCGAGCGGCGGGGCAGGGTCGTCGCCCCAGCATTTT; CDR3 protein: CAISESSGGAGSSPQHF
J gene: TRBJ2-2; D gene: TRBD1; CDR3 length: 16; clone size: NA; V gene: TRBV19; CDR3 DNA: TGTGCCAGTAGCTCCGACAGGGACGACGCCACCGGGGAGCTGTTTTTT; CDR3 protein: CASSSDRDDATGELFF
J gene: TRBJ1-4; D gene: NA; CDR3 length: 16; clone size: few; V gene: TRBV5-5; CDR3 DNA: TGTGCCAGCAGCTTGACTGATCTCGGCGGTAATGAAAAACTGTTTTTT; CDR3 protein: CASSLTDLGGNEKLFF
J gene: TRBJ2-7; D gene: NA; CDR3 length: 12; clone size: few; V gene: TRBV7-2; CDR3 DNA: TGTGCCAGCAGTCCTCAGACGTACGAGCAGTACTTC; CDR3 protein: CASSPQTYEQYF